This entry is about one T cell receptor (beta chain). The data are from a study of blood T cell repertoires in COVID-19. Deletions cut 1 base from V and 4 bases from J, with 5 bases between. This CDR3 spans 13 amino acids. The germline CDR1 and CDR2 sequences are KGHSH and LQKENI. In the original workflow: Reference gene primer amplification gave estimated nucleated cell counts. Method: immunoSEQ multiplex PCR; TCRdb's copy keeps in-frame clones and lacks some. That table gives V, J and clone size, and the DNA gave D and trimming. Of around 55,000 clones detected, 90% appear once; the ten largest clones hold roughly 6.2%.

This receptor was taken from a man aged 40-49 years with acute or convalescent COVID-19. This sequence joins TRBV18 and TRBJ1-5; D remains unclear. Input material: peripheral blood. The CDR3, as DNA: TGTGCCAGCTCACCACACAGTAATCAGCCCCAGCATTTT. Its translation: CASSPHSNQPQHF.